This T cell receptor beta chain was found in a study of T-cell memory formation after mild COVID-19. Study-wide context: Most TCR clusters belonged to a single donor. Overall study findings and caveats: Contracting clones from day 15 to 85 showed balanced CD4/CD8; later expanders favored CD4+. Several responding clones turned up in pre-infection memory, indicating that cross-reactive memory may have taken part.

Per the germline V gene, CDR1 is SGHVS and CDR2 is FQNEAQ. V dropped 5 bases and J dropped 4 bases, with 12 bases sitting between them. The CDR3 length is 14 residues. From 5'RACE with constant-segment primers came TCR alpha and TCR beta cDNA libraries that carried sample barcodes and UMIs. TCRdb reprocessed the 5' RACE reads via MiXCR and lists one record per CDR3 protein. The table lists some 290,000 distinct CDR3 sequences, 16% of them singletons, with 22% in the top ten. There are a few counts of this clonotype. Its antigen is not identified. The clonotype originates from a man younger than 35 who had mild COVID-19 (a few samples of this study predate the infection). Cell type and time point are not known. The specimen sequenced was PBMCs or a T cell subset sorted from them (not recorded which). The chain uses TRBV7-8 and TRBJ1-3, with D unresolved. The CDR3 bases are TGTGCCAGCAGCCCGTCGAGGGCCGGAAACACCATATATTTT. The encoded protein is CASSPSRAGNTIYF.